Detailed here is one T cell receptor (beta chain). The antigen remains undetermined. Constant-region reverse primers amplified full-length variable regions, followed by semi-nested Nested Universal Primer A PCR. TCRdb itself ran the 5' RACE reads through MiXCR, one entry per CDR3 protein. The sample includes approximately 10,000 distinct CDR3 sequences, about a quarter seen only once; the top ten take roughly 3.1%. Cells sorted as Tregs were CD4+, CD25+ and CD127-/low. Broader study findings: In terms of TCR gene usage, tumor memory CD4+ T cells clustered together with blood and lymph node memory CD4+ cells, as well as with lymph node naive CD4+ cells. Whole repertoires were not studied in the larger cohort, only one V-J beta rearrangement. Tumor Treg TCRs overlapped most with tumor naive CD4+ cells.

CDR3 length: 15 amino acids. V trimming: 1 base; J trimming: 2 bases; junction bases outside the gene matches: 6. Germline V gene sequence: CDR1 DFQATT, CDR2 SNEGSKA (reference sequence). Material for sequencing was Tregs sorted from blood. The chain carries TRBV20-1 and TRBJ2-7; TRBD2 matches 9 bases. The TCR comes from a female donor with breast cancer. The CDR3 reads CSARALAGRPYEQYF. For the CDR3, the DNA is TGCAGTGCTAGAGCGCTAGCGGGACGCCCCTACGAGCAGTACTTC.